Listed here are 18 T cell receptor beta chains from one sample, sequenced in a study of T-cell reconstitution after alpha-beta-depleted transplantation in children. Preparing the TCRbeta library involved the use of unique molecular identifiers. TCRdb recomputed calls from the PCR reads with MiXCR, one row per CDR3 protein. This sample has 300,000 to 400,000 distinct CDR3 sequences, with 23% found just once. Specimen: PBMCs, mostly from graft donor cells, collected 180 days after TCRalphabeta/CD19-depleted stem cell transplant. The origin of the receptors is a male patient younger than 18 who had a stem cell transplant for acute lymphoblastic leukemia, so the T cells may come from the graft donor.

In this sample, this clonotype turned up a few times. V gene TRBV9 combines with J gene TRBJ2-1; TRBD2 matches 8 bases. The CDR3 runs to 17 residues. Germline CDR1 and CDR2: SGDLS and YYNGEE. Trimming took 4 bases from V and 3 from J; bases not matched to a gene: 12. As DNA, the CDR3 is TGTGCCAGCAGCCCAAGAGCGGGAGCCGTCTTCTACAATGAGCAGTTCTTC. As protein: CASSPRAGAVFYNEQFF. Based on the CDR3 plus reference TRBV9 and TRBJ2-1, the full variable domain is DSGVTQTPKHLITATGQRVTLRCSPRSGDLSVYWYQQSLDQGLQFLIQYYNGEERAKGNILERFSAQQFPDLHSELNLSSLELGDSALYFCASSPRAGAVFYNEQFFGPGTRLTVL.

This clonotype came up a few times. This chain joins TRBV7-8 and TRBJ2-3, with D perhaps matching TRBD1 (6 bases). The CDR3 sequence is 15 residues long. Trimming cost V 5 bases and J 0 bases, with 12 bases left between them. Germline V lookup: CDR1 SGHVS, CDR2 FQNEAQ. CDR3 sequence (DNA): TGTGCCAGCAGCCTCTGGGGGCCTAGCACAGATACGCAGTATTTT. Amino acid sequence: CASSLWGPSTDTQYF.

The gene calls are TRBV6-5 and TRBJ1-2, with 7 bases lining up with TRBD1. V was clipped by 6 bases and J by 6 bases; unmatched bases: 13. The CDR3 is 15 amino acids. Germline V gives CDR1 MNHEY, CDR2 SVGAGI. The CDR3 reads CASSRSTGRGNGYTF. DNA of the CDR3: TGTGCCAGCAGCCGCTCGACAGGGAGAGGGAATGGCTACACCTTC.

This clonotype was seen more than once but under ten times. This sequence joins TRBV5-6 and TRBJ2-7; D is ambiguous. Germline CDR1 is SGHDT and CDR2 is YYEEEE. CDR3 length equals 13 residues. V was trimmed by 4 bases and J by 6 bases, leaving 14 bases between them. CDR3 region: CASSPSSSVEQYF. CDR3 DNA sequence: TGTGCCAGCAGCCCGTCCTCCTCGGTCGAGCAGTACTTC. The variable domain in full, completed from reference TRBV5-6 and TRBJ2-7, reads DAGVTQSPTHLIKTRGQQVTLRCSPKSGHDTVSWYQQALGQGPQFIFQYYEEEERQRGNFPDRFSGHQFPNYSSELNVNALLLGDSALYLCASSPSSSVEQYFGPGTRLTVT.

This clonotype appeared a few times. The chain uses TRBV27 and TRBJ2-2; D tentatively reads TRBD1 or TRBD2 (5 bases each). CDR1 MNHEY and CDR2 SMNVEV come from the germline V gene (reference sequence). V was shortened by 2 bases and J by 0 bases, with 10 bases between the two germline ends. This CDR3 region has 16 residues. The CDR3 spells CASSLTGGSNTGELFF. The DNA for the CDR3 is TGTGCCAGCAGTTTAACTGGGGGTTCGAACACCGGGGAGCTGTTTTTT.

The chain uses TRBV14 and TRBJ2-4; TRBD2 matches at 7 bases. CDR3 length equals 17 residues. The V and J ends lost 1 base and 8 bases, in that order; junction bases with no gene match: 14. Germline V CDR1 and CDR2: SGHDN, FVKESK. This CDR3 reads CASSQGHSAGYRHIQYF. The DNA of the CDR3 is TGTGCCAGCAGCCAAGGTCATTCAGCGGGATACAGACACATTCAGTACTTC.

This clonotype showed up just a few times. This chain joins TRBV12-3 or TRBV12-4 and TRBJ2-7; 10 bases are a match to TRBD2. The CDR3 is made up of 17 amino acids. V shed 5 bases, J shed 0 bases, and the junction held 10 bases outside the gene matches. For the CDR3, the DNA is TGTGCCAGCAGTCAACGGACTAGCGGAGCCAACTCCTACGAGCAGTACTTC. Its translation is CASSQRTSGANSYEQYF.

This clonotype was detected only a few times. The chain carries TRBV7-9 and TRBJ1-2; D unresolved. CDR3 length: 15 amino acids. Looked up from germline, CDR1 is SEHNR and CDR2 is FQNEAQ (reference sequence). V gave up 8 bases and J gave up 4 bases, with 20 bases separating them. CDR3 nucleotides: TGTGCCAGCGAAGAAAGCAGCGGGTACTTCTATGGCTACACCTTC. It encodes CASEESSGYFYGYTF.

The chain combines TRBV20-1 with TRBJ2-4; 11 bases agree with TRBD2. The CDR3 runs 16 residues. J lost 2 bases, V lost 5 bases, and 8 bases had no gene match. Germline values: CDR1 DFQATT, CDR2 SNEGSKA (reference sequence). CDR3 in amino acids: CSAPTSGTGTKNIQYF. The DNA for the CDR3 is TGCAGTGCTCCGACTAGCGGGACGGGGACCAAAAACATTCAGTACTTC.

This clonotype was picked up a small number of times. The chain links TRBV4-2 to TRBJ2-7, with 10 nucleotides matching TRBD2. The germline gives CDR1 LGHNA, CDR2 YNFKEQ. The CDR3 loop spans 15 amino acids. J gave up 2 bases and V 1 base, and 2 bases lay outside the gene matches. CDR3 nucleotide sequence: TGTGCCAGCAGCCAAGGGGGACTAGCGACCTACGAGCAGTACTTC. Translated: CASSQGGLATYEQYF.

The chain joins TRBV10-2 to TRBJ2-1; a weak D match, TRBD2 (5 bases). Germline V CDR1 and CDR2: WSHSY, SAAADI. Trimming stripped 2 bases from V and 7 bases from J, with 12 bases between. The CDR3 consists of 14 residues. CDR3 protein: CASSEGLRLNEQFF. The CDR3 nucleotides read TGCGCCAGCAGTGAGGGACTGCGTCTAAATGAGCAGTTCTTC.

V gene TRBV20-1 combines with J gene TRBJ2-2; 10 bases line up with TRBD2. The CDR3 is 15 amino acids. J gave up 6 bases and V 3 bases, and 7 bases lay outside the gene matches. The germline gives CDR1 DFQATT, CDR2 SNEGSKA (reference sequence). CDR3 DNA sequence: TGCAGTGCTAGGTTCCCTAGCGGGAGTGCCGGGGAGCTGTTTTTT. This codes for CSARFPSGSAGELFF.

Many counts were recorded for this clonotype. The chain combines TRBV5-6 with TRBJ1-2; D call uncertain. CDR3 length: 12 residues. CDR1 and CDR2 from the germline V gene are SGHDT and YYEEEE. Trimming shortened V by 0 bases and J by 4 bases, and 4 bases separated the two germline ends. For the CDR3, the DNA is TGTGCCAGCAGCTTGGACCCCTATGGCTACACCTTC. This encodes CASSLDPYGYTF. The full variable domain, rest sourced from reference TRBV5-6 and TRBJ1-2, is DAGVTQSPTHLIKTRGQQVTLRCSPKSGHDTVSWYQQALGQGPQFIFQYYEEEERQRGNFPDRFSGHQFPNYSSELNVNALLLGDSALYLCASSLDPYGYTFGSGTRLTVV.

This clonotype was recorded a few times. V gene TRBV4-1 combines with J gene TRBJ2-7; D uncertain. The germline V and J ends were trimmed by 1 base and 3 bases, with 13 bases remaining between them. The CDR3 runs to 15 residues. Looked up from germline, CDR1 is MGHRA and CDR2 is YSYEKL. The CDR3 region is CASSQVYSPRYEQYF. The CDR3 DNA reads as TGCGCCAGCAGCCAAGTCTACAGTCCTCGCTACGAGCAGTACTTC.

The chain employs TRBV5-1 and TRBJ2-7; TRBD1 matches 8 bases. J gave up 3 bases and V 4 bases, and 6 bases lay outside the gene matches. Germline V gives CDR1 SGHRS, CDR2 YFSETQ. This CDR3 has 14 residues. The CDR3 region has the DNA TGCGCCAGCAGCGTCTACAGGGGGATCTACGAGCAGTACTTC. Its protein is CASSVYRGIYEQYF.

The rearrangement links TRBV7-6 to TRBJ2-2, with 9 bases fitting TRBD2. J was trimmed by 0 bases and V by 5 bases; bases with no gene match: 7. Germline lookup yields CDR1 SGHVS and CDR2 FNYEAQ. CDR3 length equals 17 residues. CDR3 amino acids: CASSNIWTSANTGELFF. The CDR3 nucleotides are TGTGCCAGCAGCAATATCTGGACTAGCGCGAACACCGGGGAGCTGTTTTTT.

The table lists this clonotype with many counts. This chain links TRBV12-3 or TRBV12-4 with TRBJ2-1; D is undetermined. The CDR3 runs to 13 residues. V was cut by 6 bases and J by 4 bases, with 10 bases left in between. CDR3 bases: TGTGCCAGCAGCAACGGAGAGTACAATGAGCAGTTCTTC. Translating gives CASSNGEYNEQFF.

The chain combines TRBV5-1 with TRBJ2-1; possibly TRBD1 or TRBD2 for D (6 bases each). This CDR3 spans 14 amino acids. Trimming stripped 0 bases from V and 9 bases from J, with 13 bases between. Germline assignment: CDR1 SGHRS and CDR2 YFSETQ. CDR3 sequence reads: CASSLAGGSSEQFF. CDR3 coding DNA: TGCGCCAGCAGCTTGGCCGGGGGCTCGAGTGAGCAGTTCTTC. The whole variable domain, remainder taken from reference TRBV5-1 and TRBJ2-1, is KAGVTQTPRYLIKTRGQQVTLSCSPISGHRSVSWYQQTPGQGLQFLFEYFSETQRNKGNFPGRFSGRQFSNSRSEMNVSTLELGDSALYLCASSLAGGSSEQFFGPGTRLTVL.